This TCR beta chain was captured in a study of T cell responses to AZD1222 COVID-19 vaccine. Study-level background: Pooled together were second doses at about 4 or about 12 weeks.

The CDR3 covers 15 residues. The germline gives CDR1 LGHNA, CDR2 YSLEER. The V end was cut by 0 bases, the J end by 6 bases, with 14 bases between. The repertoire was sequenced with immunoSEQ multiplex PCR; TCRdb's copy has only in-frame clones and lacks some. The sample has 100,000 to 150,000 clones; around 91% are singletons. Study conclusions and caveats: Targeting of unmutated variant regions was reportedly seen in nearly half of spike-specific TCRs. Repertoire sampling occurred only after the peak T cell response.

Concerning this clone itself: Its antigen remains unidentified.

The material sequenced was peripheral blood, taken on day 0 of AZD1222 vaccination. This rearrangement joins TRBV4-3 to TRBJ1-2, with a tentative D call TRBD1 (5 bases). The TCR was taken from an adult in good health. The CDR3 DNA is TGCGCCAGCAGCCAAGATATAGGAGGGGTGCATGGCTACACCTTC. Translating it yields CASSQDIGGVHGYTF.